What follows are 26 T cell receptor beta chains derived from one specimen sequenced in a study of blood T cell repertoires in COVID-19. Method: immunoSEQ multiplex PCR; TCRdb's copy keeps in-frame clones and lacks some. The sample has 250,000 to 350,000 clones; approximately 86% are singletons. The sequenced sample consisted of peripheral blood. Every receptor here comes from a woman between 65 and 79 years old with COVID-19, enrolled during active disease.

The chain carries TRBV28 and TRBJ2-7, with 15 bases matching TRBD2. Germline trimming cut 9 bases from V and 3 bases from J; bases unmatched to any gene: 3. Germline assignment: CDR1 MDHEN and CDR2 SYDVKM. The CDR3 is 14 residues long. The CDR3 spells CASGTSGGLYEQYF. The CDR3 nucleotides are TGTGCCAGTGGGACTAGCGGGGGGCTCTACGAGCAGTACTTC.

The V gene is TRBV7-2, the J gene TRBJ2-1; D might be TRBD2 (5 bases). The CDR3 consists of 12 residues. The V end was cut by 5 bases, the J end by 8 bases, with 10 bases between. The germline CDR1 and CDR2 sequences are SGHTA and FQGNSA. In DNA form, the CDR3 reads TGTGCCAGCAGCCCAGATAGCGATGAGCAGTTCTTC. Its translation: CASSPDSDEQFF.

The chain recombines TRBV5-3 with TRBJ1-4; 7 bases match TRBD1. TRBV5-3 is treated as an ORF (open reading frame) with a function not yet certain. The CDR3 consists of 15 residues. The V and J ends lost 5 bases and 17 bases, in that order; junction bases with no gene match: 21. This CDR3 is CARRYTTGFGGTKFF. The CDR3 DNA is TGTGCCAGAAGATATACGACAGGGTTCGGGGGAACTAAATTTTTT.

This clone was observed a handful of times. This chain links TRBV7-8 with TRBJ1-6; D gene ambiguous. CDR1 is SGHVS and CDR2 is FQNEAQ in the germline V gene. V lost 3 bases and J lost 8, with 14 bases in between. This CDR3 comprises 15 residues. The CDR3, as DNA: TGTGCCAGCAGCTTGCGAGGAGACGGATATTCACCCCTCCACTTT. Its translation is CASSLRGDGYSPLHF.

The table lists this clone with a count of one. This CDR3 is CASSLDSGLGNTEAFF. CDR3 nucleotides: TGTGCCAGCAGCTTAGATTCCGGGTTGGGGAACACTGAAGCTTTCTTT. This sequence joins TRBV7-9 and TRBJ1-1, with no clear D. Germline CDR1 SEHNR, CDR2 FQNEAQ (reference sequence). Between the trimmed V and J ends, which lost 1 base and 1 base, there was a span of 13 bases. The CDR3 totals 16 residues.

The chain uses TRBV19 and TRBJ2-2; 7 bases agree with TRBD1. The J segment lost 0 bases and the V segment lost 10 bases, leaving 8 bases of the junction unmatched. Germline-derived CDR1 and CDR2 are LNHDA and SQIVND (reference sequence). This CDR3 region has 15 residues. The CDR3 region has the DNA TGTGCCACCTTATCCCAGGGGGCGAACACCGGGGAGCTGTTTTTT. Protein: CATLSQGANTGELFF.

V usage is TRBV24-1 and J usage is TRBJ2-5, with D maybe TRBD1 (6 bases). This CDR3 is 15 amino acids long. Per the germline V gene, CDR1 is KGHDR and CDR2 is SFDVKD. Trimming cost V 4 bases and J 2 bases, with 13 bases left between them. Written as DNA, the CDR3 is TGTGCCACCAGTGAACCCCGGGACAAACAAGAGACCCAGTACTTC. The encoded protein is CATSEPRDKQETQYF.

J is TRBJ1-2 and V is TRBV3-1 (or the pseudogene TRBV3-2), with 7 positions matching TRBD1. J gave up 4 bases and V 0 bases, and 5 bases lay outside the gene matches. This CDR3 has 15 residues. Looked up from germline, CDR1 is LGHDT and CDR2 is YNNKEL (reference sequence). CDR3 nucleotides: TGTGCCAGCAGCCAAGAGTTGTACAGGGGCTATGGCTACACCTTC. Translation: CASSQELYRGYGYTF.

Ten or more counts support this clone. The chain combines TRBV18 with TRBJ1-6; weak D call: TRBD1 (6 bases). The germline V and J ends were trimmed by 5 bases and 4 bases, with 6 bases remaining between them. The CDR3 extends over 13 amino acids. Germline V CDR1 and CDR2: KGHSH, LQKENI. The chain's CDR3 is CASSTGYNSPLHF. The CDR3 nucleotides are TGTGCCAGCTCAACAGGGTATAATTCACCCCTCCACTTT.

CDR3 bases: TGTGCCAGCAGCCAAAGACAGACCGGGGAGCTGTTTTTT. It translates to CASSQRQTGELFF. The genes are TRBV3-1 (or the pseudogene TRBV3-2) and TRBJ2-2; TRBD1 is a possible D gene (5 bases). CDR1 and CDR2 (germline): LGHDT, YNNKEL (reference sequence). The CDR3 has 13 amino acids. V lost 2 bases to trimming and J lost 5 bases, with 6 bases between them.

The chain couples TRBV28 to TRBJ2-3; TRBD2 matches at 14 bases. The germline gives CDR1 MDHEN, CDR2 SYDVKM. CDR3 length equals 19 residues. The J segment lost 1 base and the V segment lost 4 bases, leaving 10 bases of the junction unmatched. As DNA, the CDR3 is TGTGCCAGCAGTTCCTCCCACGGGACTAGCGGGGGCCGCACAGATACGCAGTATTTT. Encoded protein: CASSSSHGTSGGRTDTQYF.

The chain carries TRBV12-5 and TRBJ2-7; D uncertain. V lost 5 bases to trimming and J lost 4 bases, with 6 bases between them. The CDR3 is 11 amino acids. Germline CDR1 LGHNT, CDR2 FRNRAP. The CDR3 region has the DNA TGTGCTAGTGGTATAGTGTACGAGCAGTACTTC. Its translation is CASGIVYEQYF.

This chain uses TRBV10-2 with TRBJ2-7, with D possibly TRBD1 on 6 matching bases. Trimming took 5 bases from V and 3 from J, leaving 14 bases between them. Germline-derived CDR1 and CDR2 are WSHSY and SAAADI. This CDR3 spans 14 amino acids. The CDR3 reads CASSPRDKGYEQYF. The DNA of the CDR3 is TGCGCCAGCAGTCCTCGGGACAAGGGCTACGAGCAGTACTTC.

The chain carries TRBV2 and TRBJ1-6, with 7 bases identical to TRBD1. J was trimmed by 0 bases and V by 4 bases; bases with no gene match: 0. Germline V CDR1 and CDR2: SNHLY, FYNNEI. The CDR3 runs 15 residues. CDR3 nucleotide sequence: TGTGCCAGCAGTGGGGACAGCTCCTATAATTCACCCCTCCACTTT. Translated: CASSGDSSYNSPLHF.

V is TRBV7-6 and J is TRBJ2-5; perhaps TRBD2 as D (5 bases). The CDR3 is made up of 17 amino acids. V lost 1 base to trimming and J lost 2 bases, with 17 bases between them. Germline CDR1 and CDR2: SGHVS and FNYEAQ. The CDR3 spells CASSLGAGLTLQETQYF. The CDR3 DNA is TGTGCCAGCAGCTTAGGGGCGGGCCTTACTTTGCAAGAGACCCAGTACTTC.

This rearrangement joins TRBV4-1 to TRBJ2-3; 8 bases map to TRBD1. Germline CDR1 reads MGHRA; CDR2 reads YSYEKL. The CDR3 runs 16 residues. Losses at the gene ends were 3 bases for V and 6 bases for J; bases not matched to a gene: 11. The DNA for the CDR3 is TGCGCCAGCAGCCAGCTTTTCCAGGGGGCGGCGGATACGCAGTATTTT. It is translated as CASSQLFQGAADTQYF.

The J gene is TRBJ1-5, the V gene TRBV5-1; no clear D. This CDR3 is built from 13 residues. Trimming left V 1 base short and J 4 bases short, with 6 bases between. Per germline, CDR1 SGHRS and CDR2 YFSETQ. The CDR3: CASSLSGNQPQHF. The CDR3 DNA follows: TGCGCCAGCAGCTTGTCCGGGAATCAGCCCCAGCATTTT.

This clone was counted once. The genes are TRBV7-2 and TRBJ1-5; the D is unclear. This CDR3 has 15 amino acids. The germline CDR1 and CDR2 sequences are SGHTA and FQGNSA. The ends were cut back, 0 bases at V and 5 bases at J, with 11 bases in the middle. The CDR3 DNA is TGTGCCAGCAGCTTAGCCCCAAACGGAGATCAGCCCCAGCATTTT. Translating gives CASSLAPNGDQPQHF.

J is TRBJ2-3 and V is TRBV18; no clear D gene. The CDR3 covers 15 residues. V lost 5 bases, J lost 0 bases, and 12 bases lay in between. Germline values: CDR1 KGHSH, CDR2 LQKENI. The CDR3 region is CASSSNSPSTDTQYF. The CDR3 DNA follows: TGTGCCAGCTCATCCAACTCCCCCAGCACAGATACGCAGTATTTT.

This rearrangement joins TRBV28 to TRBJ2-3, with a tentative D call TRBD2 (5 bases). The V gene's germline CDR1 is MDHEN and CDR2 SYDVKM. The CDR3 totals 12 residues. Trimming pared 7 bases from V and 6 bases from J, leaving 11 bases between. The CDR3 coding sequence is TGTGCCAGCACTGCGAGGGAGGATACGCAGTATTTT. It codes for CASTAREDTQYF.

The chain links TRBV9 to TRBJ1-1; D gene unclear. Germline V CDR1 and CDR2: SGDLS, YYNGEE. Trimming shortened V by 1 base and J by 6 bases, and 10 bases separated the two germline ends. The CDR3 contains 13 residues. The CDR3 nucleotides read TGTGCCAGCAGCGTACTTGGAGGATCTGAAGCTTTCTTT. Amino acid sequence: CASSVLGGSEAFF.

With regard to this clone: This same CDR3 is encoded by further DNA sequences in the sample. The chain uses TRBV10-3 and TRBJ2-5; 7 bases fit TRBD1. CDR1 ENHRY and CDR2 SYGVKD come from the germline V gene. The CDR3 totals 13 residues. Trimming at V came to 6 bases and at J to 3 bases, leaving 4 bases not matched to a gene. CDR3 amino acids: CAISGTGEETQYF. For the CDR3, the DNA is TGTGCCATCAGCGGAACAGGGGAAGAGACCCAGTACTTC.

J is TRBJ1-4 and V is TRBV30; D is perhaps TRBD1 (5 bases). V gave up 3 bases and J gave up 4 bases, with 9 bases separating them. This CDR3 spans 13 amino acids. Germline V lookup: CDR1 GTSNPN, CDR2 SVGIG (reference sequence). The DNA for the CDR3 is TGTGCCTGGAGACAGGCCGGTAATGAAAAACTGTTTTTT. This translates into CAWRQAGNEKLFF.

The rearrangement uses TRBV23-1 and TRBJ1-3; TRBD1 might be the D (5 bases). TRBV23-1 is treated as an ORF (open reading frame) with a function not yet certain. The ends were cut back, 5 bases at V and 3 bases at J, with 17 bases in the middle. This CDR3 has 16 amino acids. CDR3 in amino acids: CASSDRDSHHGNTIYF. The CDR3 DNA follows: TGCGCCAGCAGTGACCGGGACTCCCACCATGGAAACACCATATATTTT.

The rearrangement uses TRBV5-1 and TRBJ1-1; D is ambiguous. V lost 0 bases and J 7 bases, leaving 7 bases between the germline ends. The CDR3 length is 12 residues. Germline loops: CDR1 SGHRS, CDR2 YFSETQ. This CDR3 is CASSLGAFEAFF. The CDR3 DNA reads as TGCGCCAGCAGCTTGGGGGCATTTGAAGCTTTCTTT.

A single count supports this clone. J is TRBJ1-3 and V is TRBV2; tentatively, D is TRBD1 (6 bases). Trimming stripped 8 bases from V and 0 bases from J, with 11 bases between. The germline V gene has CDR1 SNHLY and CDR2 FYNNEI. The CDR3 loop spans 14 amino acids. The CDR3 sequence is CASGRGNSGNTIYF. The CDR3 nucleotides read TGTGCCAGCGGCAGGGGTAACTCTGGAAACACCATATATTTT. Combining the CDR3 with reference TRBV2 and TRBJ1-3 gives the whole variable domain EPEVTQTPSHQVTQMGQEVILRCVPISNHLYFYWYRQILGQKVEFLVSFYNNEISEKSEIFDDQFSVERPDGSNFTLKIRSTKLEDSAMYFCASGRGNSGNTIYFGEGSWLTVV.